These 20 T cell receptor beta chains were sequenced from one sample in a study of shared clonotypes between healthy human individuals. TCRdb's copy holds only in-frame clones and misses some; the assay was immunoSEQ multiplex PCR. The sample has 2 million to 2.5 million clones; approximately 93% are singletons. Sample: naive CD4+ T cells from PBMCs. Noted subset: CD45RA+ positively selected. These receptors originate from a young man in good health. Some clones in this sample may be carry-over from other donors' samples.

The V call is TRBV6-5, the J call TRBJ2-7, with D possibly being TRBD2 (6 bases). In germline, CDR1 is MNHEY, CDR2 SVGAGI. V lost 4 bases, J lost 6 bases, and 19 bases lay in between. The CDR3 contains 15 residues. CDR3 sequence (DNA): TGTGCCAGCAGTTTCCCGGGACTGAGGGCGGCCGAGCAGTACTTC. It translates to CASSFPGLRAAEQYF.

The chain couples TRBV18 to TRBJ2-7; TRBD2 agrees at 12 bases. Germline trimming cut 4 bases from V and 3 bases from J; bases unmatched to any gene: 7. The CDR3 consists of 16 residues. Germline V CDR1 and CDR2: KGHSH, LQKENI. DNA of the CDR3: TGTGCCAGCTCACAAAGACTAGCGGGAGCGGTCTACGAGCAGTACTTC. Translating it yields CASSQRLAGAVYEQYF.

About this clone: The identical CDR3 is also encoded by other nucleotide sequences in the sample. The CDR3 DNA reads TGTGCCAGCAGTGATCAGGGGGCGCTTTACGAGCAGTACTTC. Its translation is CASSDQGALYEQYF. The rearrangement uses TRBV2 and TRBJ2-7; TRBD1 agrees at 8 bases. V lost 3 bases, J lost 4 bases, and 5 bases stayed unmatched. The germline gives CDR1 SNHLY, CDR2 FYNNEI. The CDR3 covers 14 residues.

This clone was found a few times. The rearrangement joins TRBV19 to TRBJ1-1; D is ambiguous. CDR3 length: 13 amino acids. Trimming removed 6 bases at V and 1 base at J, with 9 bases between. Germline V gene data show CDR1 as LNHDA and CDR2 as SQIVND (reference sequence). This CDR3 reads CASSPRQNTEAFF. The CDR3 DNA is TGTGCCAGTAGCCCAAGGCAGAACACTGAAGCTTTCTTT. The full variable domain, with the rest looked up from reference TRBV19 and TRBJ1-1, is DGGITQSPKYLFRKEGQNVTLSCEQNLNHDAMYWYRQDPGQGLRLIYYSQIVNDFQKGDIAEGYSVSREKKESFPLTVTSAQKNPTAFYLCASSPRQNTEAFFGQGTRLTVV.

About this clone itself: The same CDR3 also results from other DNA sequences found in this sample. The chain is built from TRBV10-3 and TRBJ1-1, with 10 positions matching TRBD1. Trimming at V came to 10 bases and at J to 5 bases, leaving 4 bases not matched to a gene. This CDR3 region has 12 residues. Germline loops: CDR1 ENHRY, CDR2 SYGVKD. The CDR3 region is CATGQGGTEAFF. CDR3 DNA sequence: TGTGCCACCGGACAGGGGGGAACTGAAGCTTTCTTT.

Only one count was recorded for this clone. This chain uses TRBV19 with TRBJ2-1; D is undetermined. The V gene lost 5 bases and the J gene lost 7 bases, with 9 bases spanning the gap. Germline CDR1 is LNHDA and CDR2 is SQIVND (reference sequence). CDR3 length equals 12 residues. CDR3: CASSPERNEQFF. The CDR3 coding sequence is TGTGCCAGTAGTCCGGAACGTAATGAGCAGTTCTTC.

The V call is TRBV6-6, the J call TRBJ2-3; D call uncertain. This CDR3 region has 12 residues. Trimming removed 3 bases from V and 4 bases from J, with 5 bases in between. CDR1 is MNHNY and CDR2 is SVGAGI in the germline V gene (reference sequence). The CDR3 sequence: CASSYLPDTQYF. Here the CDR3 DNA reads TGTGCCAGCAGTTATTTGCCAGATACGCAGTATTTT.

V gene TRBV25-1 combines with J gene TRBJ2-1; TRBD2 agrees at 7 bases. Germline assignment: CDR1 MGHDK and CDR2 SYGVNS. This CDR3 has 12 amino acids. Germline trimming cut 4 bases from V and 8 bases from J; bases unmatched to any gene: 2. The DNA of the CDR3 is TGTGCCAGCAGTGTACGGGGGGATGAGCAGTTCTTC. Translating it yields CASSVRGDEQFF.

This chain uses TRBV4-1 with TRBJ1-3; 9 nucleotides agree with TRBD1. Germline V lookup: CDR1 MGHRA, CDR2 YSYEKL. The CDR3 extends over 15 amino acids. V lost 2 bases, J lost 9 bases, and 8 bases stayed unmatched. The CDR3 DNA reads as TGCGCCAGCAGCCAACCGGGACAGGGTAGAATCACCATATATTTT. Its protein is CASSQPGQGRITIYF.

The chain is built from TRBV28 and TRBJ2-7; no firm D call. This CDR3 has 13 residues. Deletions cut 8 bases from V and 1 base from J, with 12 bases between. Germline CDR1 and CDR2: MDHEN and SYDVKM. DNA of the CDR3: TGTGCCAGCCACGTATGGGGATCCTACGAGCAGTACTTC. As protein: CASHVWGSYEQYF.

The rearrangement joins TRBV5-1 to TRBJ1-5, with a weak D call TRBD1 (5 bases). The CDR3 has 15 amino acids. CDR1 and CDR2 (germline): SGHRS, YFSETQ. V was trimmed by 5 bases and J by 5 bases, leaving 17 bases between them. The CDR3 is CASRRQIKLHQPQHF. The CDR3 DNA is TGCGCCAGCAGGAGACAGATTAAGCTCCATCAGCCCCAGCATTTT.

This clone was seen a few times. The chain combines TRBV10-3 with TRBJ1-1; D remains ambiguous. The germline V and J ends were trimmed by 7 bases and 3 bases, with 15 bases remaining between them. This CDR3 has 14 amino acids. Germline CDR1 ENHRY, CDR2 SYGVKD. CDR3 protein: CAITREYQDTEAFF. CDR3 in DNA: TGTGCCATCACACGCGAGTACCAGGACACTGAAGCTTTCTTT.

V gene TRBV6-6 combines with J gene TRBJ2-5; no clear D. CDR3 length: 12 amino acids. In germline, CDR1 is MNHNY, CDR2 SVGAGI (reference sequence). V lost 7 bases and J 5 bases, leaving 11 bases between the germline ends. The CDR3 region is CASITLGETQYF. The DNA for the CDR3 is TGTGCCAGCATTACCCTTGGGGAGACCCAGTACTTC.

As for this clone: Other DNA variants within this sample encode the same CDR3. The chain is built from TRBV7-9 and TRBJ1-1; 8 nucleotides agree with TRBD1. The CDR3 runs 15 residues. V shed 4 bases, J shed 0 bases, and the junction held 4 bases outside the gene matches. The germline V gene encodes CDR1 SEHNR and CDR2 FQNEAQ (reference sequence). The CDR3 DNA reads TGTGCCAGCAGCTCCCGACAGGGGATGAACACTGAAGCTTTCTTT. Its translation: CASSSRQGMNTEAFF.

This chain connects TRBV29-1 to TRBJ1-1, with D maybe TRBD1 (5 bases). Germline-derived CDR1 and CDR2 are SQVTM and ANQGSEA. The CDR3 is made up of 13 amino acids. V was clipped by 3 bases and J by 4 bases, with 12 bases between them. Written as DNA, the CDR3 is TGCAGCGTTGACGGTGGGGGATCCACTGAAGCTTTCTTT. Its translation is CSVDGGGSTEAFF.

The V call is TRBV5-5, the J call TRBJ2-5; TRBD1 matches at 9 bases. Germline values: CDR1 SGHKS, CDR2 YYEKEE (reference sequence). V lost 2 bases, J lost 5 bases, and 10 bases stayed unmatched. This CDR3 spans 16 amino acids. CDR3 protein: CASSLRTGASGETQYF. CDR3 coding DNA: TGTGCCAGCAGCTTACGGACAGGGGCCTCCGGGGAGACCCAGTACTTC.

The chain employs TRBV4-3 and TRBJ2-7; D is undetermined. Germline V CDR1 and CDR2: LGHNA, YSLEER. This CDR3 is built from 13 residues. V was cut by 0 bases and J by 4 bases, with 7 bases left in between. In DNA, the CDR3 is TGCGCCAGCAGCCAAGATACCCAGTACGAGCAGTACTTC. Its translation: CASSQDTQYEQYF.

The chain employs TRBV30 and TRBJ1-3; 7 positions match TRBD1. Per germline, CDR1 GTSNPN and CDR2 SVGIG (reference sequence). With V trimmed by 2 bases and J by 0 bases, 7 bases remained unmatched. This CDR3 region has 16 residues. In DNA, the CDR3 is TGTGCCTGGAGTCAGGGGGGGTTCGACTCTGGAAACACCATATATTTT. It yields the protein CAWSQGGFDSGNTIYF.

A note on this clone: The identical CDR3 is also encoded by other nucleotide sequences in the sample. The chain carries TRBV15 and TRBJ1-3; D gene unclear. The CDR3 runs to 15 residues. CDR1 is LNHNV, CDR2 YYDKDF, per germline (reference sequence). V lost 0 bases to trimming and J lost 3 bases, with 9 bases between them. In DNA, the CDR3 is TGTGCCACCAGCAGAGACAGGCAGAGTGGAAACACCATATATTTT. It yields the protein CATSRDRQSGNTIYF.

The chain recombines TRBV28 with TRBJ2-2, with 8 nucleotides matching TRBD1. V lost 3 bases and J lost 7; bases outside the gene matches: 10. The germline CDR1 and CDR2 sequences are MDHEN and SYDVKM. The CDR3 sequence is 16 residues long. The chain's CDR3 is CASSFSSLTGDGELFF. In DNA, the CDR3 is TGTGCCAGCAGTTTCTCATCACTGACAGGGGACGGGGAGCTGTTTTTT.